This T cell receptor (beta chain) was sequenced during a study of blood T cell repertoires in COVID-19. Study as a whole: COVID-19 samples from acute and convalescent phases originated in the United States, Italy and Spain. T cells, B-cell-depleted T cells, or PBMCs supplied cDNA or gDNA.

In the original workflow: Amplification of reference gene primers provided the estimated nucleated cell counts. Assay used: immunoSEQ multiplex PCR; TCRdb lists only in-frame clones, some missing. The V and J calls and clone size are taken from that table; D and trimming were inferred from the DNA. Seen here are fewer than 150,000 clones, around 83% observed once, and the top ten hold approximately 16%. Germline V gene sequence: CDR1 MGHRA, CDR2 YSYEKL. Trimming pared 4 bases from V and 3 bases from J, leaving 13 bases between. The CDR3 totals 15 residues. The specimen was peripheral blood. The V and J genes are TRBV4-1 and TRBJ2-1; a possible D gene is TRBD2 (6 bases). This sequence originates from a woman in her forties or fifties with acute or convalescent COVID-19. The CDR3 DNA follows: TGCGCCAGCAGCCCGGAAGGGACTGACTACAATGAGCAGTTCTTC. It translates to CASSPEGTDYNEQFF.